Listed here are 11 T cell receptor beta chains from one sample, sequenced in a study of T cell responses to AZD1222 COVID-19 vaccine. Sequencing used immunoSEQ multiplex PCR; TCRdb keeps in-frame clones, though not all of them. This table holds more than 100,000 clones, more than 85% found once. Sequences were derived from peripheral blood, sampled 28 days after the second AZD1222 dose. The receptors come from an adult who received the AZD1222 COVID-19 vaccine.

The chain has TRBV29-1 and TRBJ1-1; TRBD1 is a possible D gene (6 bases). V was shortened by 4 bases and J by 4 bases, with 16 bases between the two germline ends. From germline, CDR1 is SQVTM and CDR2 ANQGSEA. This CDR3 is built from 14 residues. DNA for the CDR3: TGCAGCGTTGTAAGGGCGAGGGGGTCCACTGAAGCTTTCTTT. It is translated as CSVVRARGSTEAFF.

This chain links TRBV7-9 with TRBJ2-2; the D gene is possibly TRBD1 (6 bases). The germline gives CDR1 SEHNR, CDR2 FQNEAQ (reference sequence). V lost 0 bases, J lost 1 base, and 18 bases lay in between. The CDR3 consists of 19 residues. CDR3 region: CASSLAILSGTLNTGELFF. The CDR3 region has the DNA TGTGCCAGCAGCTTAGCGATCCTCTCCGGGACACTGAACACCGGGGAGCTGTTTTTT.

A single count supports this clone. V and J are TRBV29-1 and TRBJ2-3; D uncertain. Germline loops: CDR1 SQVTM, CDR2 ANQGSEA. The germline V and J ends were trimmed by 2 bases and 2 bases, with 8 bases remaining between them. This CDR3 region has 13 residues. In DNA form, the CDR3 reads TGCAGCGTTGAACCCACTAACACAGATACGCAGTATTTT. It codes for CSVEPTNTDTQYF.

The J gene is TRBJ2-3, the V gene TRBV4-1; possibly TRBD2 for D (7 bases). There are 14 residues in the CDR3. Trimming cost V 4 bases and J 4 bases, with 12 bases left between them. The germline gives CDR1 MGHRA, CDR2 YSYEKL. The CDR3 DNA is TGCGCCAGCAGCCCCTACGGGGGGCCAGATACGCAGTATTTT. Translated: CASSPYGGPDTQYF.

The chain uses TRBV6-5 and TRBJ1-1; D is ambiguous. The CDR3 is made up of 14 amino acids. CDR1 is MNHEY, CDR2 SVGAGI, per germline. The germline V and J ends were trimmed by 5 bases and 0 bases, with 10 bases remaining between them. The CDR3, as DNA: TGTGCCAGCAGTCATAAGGGCATGAACACTGAAGCTTTCTTT. Its translation: CASSHKGMNTEAFF.

The rearrangement joins TRBV5-1 to TRBJ2-3; tentative D call: TRBD2 (6 bases). V gave up 1 base and J gave up 3 bases, with 12 bases separating them. Germline loops: CDR1 SGHRS, CDR2 YFSETQ. The CDR3 loop spans 15 amino acids. The chain's CDR3 is CASSLTVGGTDTQYF. DNA of the CDR3: TGCGCCAGCAGCTTGACTGTCGGGGGAACAGATACGCAGTATTTT. The entire variable domain, with the rest obtained from reference TRBV5-1 and TRBJ2-3, is as follows: KAGVTQTPRYLIKTRGQQVTLSCSPISGHRSVSWYQQTPGQGLQFLFEYFSETQRNKGNFPGRFSGRQFSNSRSEMNVSTLELGDSALYLCASSLTVGGTDTQYFGPGTRLTVL.

V gene TRBV11-3 combines with J gene TRBJ2-3, with D maybe TRBD2 (5 bases). The CDR3 consists of 14 residues. Per germline, CDR1 SGHNT and CDR2 YENEEA. The V and J ends lost 4 bases and 2 bases respectively, with 10 bases between them. Written as DNA, the CDR3 is TGTGCCAGCAGCTCGGGGTATTTCACAGATACGCAGTATTTT. Translation gives CASSSGYFTDTQYF.

This chain connects TRBV19 to TRBJ1-4; D unresolved. Germline V gene lookup returns CDR1 LNHDA and CDR2 SQIVND (reference sequence). V was shortened by 3 bases and J by 6 bases, with 20 bases between the two germline ends. The CDR3 length is 17 residues. The CDR3 reads CASSIRGGDGNYEKLFF. CDR3 in DNA: TGTGCCAGTAGTATCCGAGGCGGTGATGGGAATTATGAAAAACTGTTTTTT.

The chain recombines TRBV3-1 (or the pseudogene TRBV3-2) with TRBJ1-4; TRBD1 matches 9 bases. Trimming took 1 base from V and 5 from J; bases not matched to a gene: 2. CDR1 is LGHDT, CDR2 YNNKEL, per germline (reference sequence). There are 15 residues in the CDR3. In DNA, the CDR3 is TGTGCCAGCAGCCAAGGGGGGACAGGGAATGAAAAACTGTTTTTT. It translates to CASSQGGTGNEKLFF.

The chain employs TRBV4-2 and TRBJ2-7; D is perhaps TRBD2 (6 bases). The CDR3 runs 15 residues. Germline V gene sequence: CDR1 LGHNA, CDR2 YNFKEQ. V lost 1 base to trimming and J lost 3 bases, with 13 bases between them. The CDR3 region is CASSQVSSAVYEQYF. The CDR3 nucleotides read TGTGCCAGCAGCCAAGTTTCTAGCGCAGTCTACGAGCAGTACTTC.

The rearrangement uses TRBV6-5 and TRBJ1-5; D not resolved. Trimming shortened V by 8 bases and J by 0 bases, and 5 bases separated the two germline ends. Per germline, CDR1 MNHEY and CDR2 SVGAGI. This CDR3 is 12 amino acids long. CDR3 nucleotides: TGTGCCAGCGGAGGTAGCAATCAGCCCCAGCATTTT. Translating gives CASGGSNQPQHF.